This TCR beta chain was observed in a study of blood T cell repertoires in COVID-19. Authors' analysis steps: The assay estimated nucleated cells by amplifying reference gene primers. Sequenced by immunoSEQ multiplex PCR; TCRdb stores in-frame clones only, minus some. D and trimming were read from the DNA, whereas the V and J calls and clone size are those reported in that table. The table records 270,000 or so clones, 80% to 95% of them present only once. Cohort assignment relied on participant-reported clinical history. Input material: PBMCs or T cells enriched from blood (not recorded which). This clonotype was sampled from a middle-aged man who had been exposed to COVID-19.

This CDR3 reads CASSPRLGGRSGELFF. The DNA for the CDR3 is TGTGCCAGCAGCCCCCGACTGGGGGGGAGGTCCGGGGAGCTGTTTTTT. The rearrangement joins TRBV9 to TRBJ2-2; 7 bases agree with TRBD2. The CDR3 is 16 residues long. V lost 4 bases and J lost 6; bases outside the gene matches: 12. CDR1 and CDR2 from the germline V gene are SGDLS and YYNGEE.